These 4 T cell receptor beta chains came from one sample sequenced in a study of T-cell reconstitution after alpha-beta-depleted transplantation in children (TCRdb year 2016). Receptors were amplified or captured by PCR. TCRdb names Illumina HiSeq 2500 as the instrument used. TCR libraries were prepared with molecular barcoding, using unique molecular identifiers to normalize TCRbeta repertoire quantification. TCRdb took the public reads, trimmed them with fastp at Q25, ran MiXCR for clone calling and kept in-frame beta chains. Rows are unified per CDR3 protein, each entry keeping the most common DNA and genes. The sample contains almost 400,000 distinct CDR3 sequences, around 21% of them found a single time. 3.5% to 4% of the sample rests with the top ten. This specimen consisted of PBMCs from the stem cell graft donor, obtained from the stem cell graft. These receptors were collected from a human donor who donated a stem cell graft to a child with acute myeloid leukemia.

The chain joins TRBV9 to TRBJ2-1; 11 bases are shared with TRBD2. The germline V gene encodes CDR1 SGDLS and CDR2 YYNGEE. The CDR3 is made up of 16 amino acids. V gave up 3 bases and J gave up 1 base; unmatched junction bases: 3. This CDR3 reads CASSAGTSGSYNEQFF. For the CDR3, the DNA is TGTGCCAGCAGCGCCGGGACTAGCGGATCCTACAATGAGCAGTTCTTC.

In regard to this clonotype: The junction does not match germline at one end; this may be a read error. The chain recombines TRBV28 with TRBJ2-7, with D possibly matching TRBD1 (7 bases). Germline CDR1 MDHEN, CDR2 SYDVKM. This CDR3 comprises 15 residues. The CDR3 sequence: CASNPGQGGRLLPLF. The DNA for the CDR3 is TGTGCCAGCAACCCCGGCCAGGGGGGCCGTCTGTTGCCCCTCTTC.

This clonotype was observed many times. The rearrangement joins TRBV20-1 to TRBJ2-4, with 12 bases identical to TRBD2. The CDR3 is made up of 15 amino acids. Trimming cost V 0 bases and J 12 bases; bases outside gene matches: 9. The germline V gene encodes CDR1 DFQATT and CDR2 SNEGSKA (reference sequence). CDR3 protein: CSARDSLAGGLPQYF. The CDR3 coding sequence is TGCAGTGCTAGAGATTCCCTAGCGGGAGGGTTACCTCAGTACTTC.

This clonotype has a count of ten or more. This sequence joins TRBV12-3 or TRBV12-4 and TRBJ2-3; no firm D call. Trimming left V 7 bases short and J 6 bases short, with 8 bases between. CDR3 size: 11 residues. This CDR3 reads CASTLTDTQYF. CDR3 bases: TGTGCCAGCACCCTGACGGATACGCAGTATTTT.